The 30 T cell receptor beta chains listed next were all sequenced from one sample in a study of blood T cell repertoires in COVID-19. Here immunoSEQ multiplex PCR was the method, and the copy in TCRdb shows in-frame clones only, minus some. This sample yields about 350,000 clones, of which almost 90% are seen a single time; under 1.2% belongs to the top ten. Material: PBMCs or T cells enriched from blood (not recorded which). The receptors stem from a woman aged 25 to 39 who had been exposed to COVID-19.

This clone has at least ten counts. This chain connects TRBV6-2 or TRBV6-3 to TRBJ2-7; TRBD2 is a possible D gene (5 bases). Between the trimmed V and J ends, which lost 6 bases and 2 bases, there was a span of 14 bases. The CDR3 contains 14 residues. Germline V gene data show CDR1 as MNHEY and CDR2 as SVGEGT. Here the CDR3 DNA reads TGTGCCAGCAGCCCCGGGGTTGAGGCCTACGAGCAGTACTTC. This gives the protein CASSPGVEAYEQYF.

The rearrangement links TRBV5-1 to TRBJ2-1, with TRBD2 matching 12 bases. With 4 bases clipped from V and 5 bases from J, the junction kept 7 bases outside the gene matches. The CDR3 loop spans 16 amino acids. CDR1 and CDR2 (germline): SGHRS, YFSETQ. CDR3 DNA sequence: TGCGCCAGCAGCAACGGACTAGCGGGACCAAACAATGAGCAGTTCTTC. This codes for CASSNGLAGPNNEQFF.

The chain couples TRBV7-8 to TRBJ1-1; tentatively, D is TRBD1 (5 bases). The CDR3 has 16 amino acids. Trimming removed 4 bases from V and 3 bases from J, with 18 bases in between. From germline, CDR1 is SGHVS and CDR2 FQNEAQ. In nucleotides, the CDR3 is TGTGCCAGCAGCTCTAGACCGCAGGGCGCGGACACTGAAGCTTTCTTT. The encoded protein is CASSSRPQGADTEAFF.

The genes are TRBV11-2 and TRBJ2-7, with 8 bases aligning to TRBD2. After removal of 6 bases from V and 6 bases from J, the junction contained 10 bases not matched to a gene. Germline V gives CDR1 SGHAT, CDR2 FQNNGV. The CDR3 consists of 14 residues. In nucleotides, the CDR3 is TGTGCCAGCAGGTGGAGCGGGAGTGACGGCGAGCAGTACTTC. Its protein is CASRWSGSDGEQYF.

The gene calls are TRBV4-2 and TRBJ2-7, with 13 bases fitting TRBD2. Per germline, CDR1 LGHNA and CDR2 YNFKEQ. The junction had 1 base not matched to a gene; V was cut back by 0 bases and J by 2 bases. The CDR3 runs 16 residues. The CDR3 loop reads CASSQEGTSGTYEQYF. CDR3 sequence (DNA): TGTGCCAGCAGCCAAGAGGGGACTAGCGGGACCTACGAGCAGTACTTC.

This clone was detected only once. The rearrangement links TRBV19 to TRBJ2-1; a possible D gene is TRBD2 (6 bases). Germline V gives CDR1 LNHDA, CDR2 SQIVND (reference sequence). V lost 6 bases, J lost 4 bases, and 10 bases lay in between. This CDR3 is built from 13 residues. The DNA for the CDR3 is TGTGCCAGTAGCCTAGGGAGGTACAATGAGCAGTTCTTC. Translating it yields CASSLGRYNEQFF.

J is TRBJ2-1 and V is TRBV9, with a possible D match to TRBD2 (5 bases). Germline V gene data show CDR1 as SGDLS and CDR2 as YYNGEE. Deletions cut 3 bases from V and 4 bases from J, with 8 bases between. The length of the CDR3 is 13 residues. In nucleotides, the CDR3 is TGTGCCAGCAGCGAGGAGGATTACAATGAGCAGTTCTTC. It specifies CASSEEDYNEQFF.

The rearrangement uses TRBV7-9 and TRBJ2-5, with D uncertain. Trimming removed 3 bases from V and 4 bases from J, with 15 bases in between. There are 15 residues in the CDR3. Germline values: CDR1 SEHNR, CDR2 FQNEAQ (reference sequence). The CDR3 region has the DNA TGTGCCAGCAGCTTCCCATTTGGCGGAACAGAGACCCAGTACTTC. This translates into CASSFPFGGTETQYF.

As DNA, the CDR3 is TGTGCCAGCAGCTTAGCAGGGGGCAACACAGATACGCAGTATTTT. This codes for CASSLAGGNTDTQYF. The chain combines TRBV13 with TRBJ2-3; 8 bases map to TRBD1. The CDR3 is 15 residues long. Trimming cost V 1 base and J 2 bases; bases outside gene matches: 2. CDR1 PRHDT and CDR2 FYEKMQ come from the germline V gene (reference sequence). The full variable domain, completed using reference TRBV13 and TRBJ2-3, is AAGVIQSPRHLIKEKRETATLKCYPIPRHDTVYWYQQGPGQDPQFLISFYEKMQSDKGSIPDRFSAQQFSDYHSELNMSSLELGDSALYFCASSLAGGNTDTQYFGPGTRLTVL.

The rearrangement uses TRBV29-1 and TRBJ1-5; the D is unclear. The CDR3 totals 14 residues. Germline V lookup: CDR1 SQVTM, CDR2 ANQGSEA. Trimming cost V 7 bases and J 3 bases, with 16 bases left between them. The CDR3 sequence: CSATSDGLNQPQHF. The CDR3 DNA reads as TGCAGCGCAACCAGCGACGGACTCAATCAGCCCCAGCATTTT.

The chain has TRBV19 and TRBJ2-7, with 10 bases aligning to TRBD1. The CDR3 spans 14 residues. J was trimmed by 2 bases and V by 6 bases; bases with no gene match: 4. Germline-derived CDR1 and CDR2 are LNHDA and SQIVND (reference sequence). CDR3 bases: TGTGCCAGTAGAACCGGGACAGGGGCCTACGAGCAGTACTTC. Translated, it gives CASRTGTGAYEQYF.

V is TRBV3-1 (or the pseudogene TRBV3-2) and J is TRBJ2-6, with D tentatively TRBD1 (6 bases). The germline CDR1 and CDR2 sequences are LGHDT and YNNKEL (reference sequence). V lost 3 bases and J 0 bases, leaving 6 bases between the germline ends. The CDR3 runs 15 residues. Here the CDR3 reads CASSQDSSGANVLTF. CDR3 nucleotide sequence: TGTGCCAGCAGCCAGGACAGCTCTGGGGCCAACGTCCTGACTTTC.

The rearrangement uses TRBV5-1 and TRBJ2-3, with 9 positions matching TRBD2. CDR3 length: 17 residues. V was clipped by 3 bases and J by 2 bases; unmatched bases: 10. CDR1 and CDR2 from the germline V gene are SGHRS and YFSETQ. CDR3: CASSSSDSGRATDTQYF. In nucleotides, the CDR3 is TGCGCCAGCAGCTCATCGGATAGCGGGAGAGCCACAGATACGCAGTATTTT.

This clone was detected once. The CDR3: CASSIFPSGAKNIQYF. The CDR3 coding sequence is TGTGCCAGTAGTATTTTTCCATCAGGGGCCAAAAACATTCAGTACTTC. V is TRBV19 and J is TRBJ2-4; D might be TRBD1 (5 bases). This CDR3 has 16 residues. Trimming removed 3 bases at V and 1 base at J, with 13 bases between. Germline CDR1 is LNHDA and CDR2 is SQIVND (reference sequence). Filled out from reference TRBV19 and TRBJ2-4, the complete variable domain reads DGGITQSPKYLFRKEGQNVTLSCEQNLNHDAMYWYRQDPGQGLRLIYYSQIVNDFQKGDIAEGYSVSREKKESFPLTVTSAQKNPTAFYLCASSIFPSGAKNIQYFGAGTRLSVL.

This clone was seen more than once but under ten times. The chain employs TRBV10-3 and TRBJ1-2, with TRBD1 identical over 7 bases. This CDR3 is 12 amino acids long. Trimming cost V 8 bases and J 2 bases; bases outside gene matches: 2. CDR1 and CDR2 from the germline V gene are ENHRY and SYGVKD. The CDR3, as DNA: TGTGCCATCGGGGACAGCAACTATGGCTACACCTTC. Its protein is CAIGDSNYGYTF.

CDR3 DNA sequence: TGTGCCAGCAGCTCGGACAGTTTGAACACTGAAGCTTTCTTT. Its protein product is CASSSDSLNTEAFF. The rearrangement joins TRBV11-3 to TRBJ1-1; tentatively, D is TRBD1 (6 bases). The CDR3 is 14 amino acids. Trimming cost V 4 bases and J 0 bases, with 9 bases left between them. Germline lookup yields CDR1 SGHNT and CDR2 YENEEA. The full variable domain, completed using reference TRBV11-3 and TRBJ1-1, is EAGVVQSPRYKIIEKKQPVAFWCNPISGHNTLYWYLQNLGQGPELLIRYENEEAVDDSQLPKDRFSAERLKGVDSTLKIQPAELGDSAVYLCASSSDSLNTEAFFGQGTRLTVV.

The gene calls are TRBV6-2 or TRBV6-3 and TRBJ2-7; TRBD1 matches 8 bases. The junction had 6 bases not matched to a gene; V was cut back by 5 bases and J by 0 bases. Per the germline V gene, CDR1 is MNHEY and CDR2 is SVGEGT. The CDR3 has 15 amino acids. The chain's CDR3 is CASSRGTGHSYEQYF. The CDR3 bases are TGTGCCAGCAGTCGGGGGACAGGACACTCCTACGAGCAGTACTTC.

The chain employs TRBV30 and TRBJ2-5; D is possibly TRBD2 (5 bases). CDR3 length: 15 amino acids. Trimming removed 4 bases from V and 3 bases from J, with 18 bases in between. Germline V gene lookup returns CDR1 GTSNPN and CDR2 SVGIG (reference sequence). The CDR3 is CAWTLGVAQKETQYF. The CDR3 DNA reads as TGTGCCTGGACCCTCGGGGTAGCGCAAAAAGAGACCCAGTACTTC.

The chain employs TRBV9 and TRBJ2-1; TRBD2 matches at 9 bases. There are 15 residues in the CDR3. Trimming removed 4 bases from V and 6 bases from J; junction bases left unmatched: 8. Per the germline V gene, CDR1 is SGDLS and CDR2 is YYNGEE. In DNA, the CDR3 is TGTGCCAGCAGCTTAACTAGCGGGCGGCCCAATGAGCAGTTCTTC. This encodes CASSLTSGRPNEQFF.

Only one count was recorded for this clone. This sequence joins TRBV5-4 and TRBJ1-4; TRBD1 is a possible D gene (5 bases). The CDR3 has 15 amino acids. V gave up 4 bases and J gave up 7 bases, with 17 bases separating them. CDR1 and CDR2 (germline): SGHNT, YYREEE (reference sequence). The CDR3 DNA sequence: TGTGCCAGCAGCCCCACTTTCGGGGGAGGTGAAAAACTGTTTTTT. Translation gives CASSPTFGGGEKLFF.

The rearrangement uses TRBV5-1 and TRBJ2-1, with 10 bases lining up with TRBD1. The V gene's germline CDR1 is SGHRS and CDR2 YFSETQ. The CDR3 runs 15 residues. V trimming: 4 bases; J trimming: 5 bases; junction bases outside the gene matches: 6. This CDR3 is CASSPRGTGDNEQFF. CDR3 nucleotide sequence: TGCGCCAGCAGCCCGAGGGGGACAGGGGACAATGAGCAGTTCTTC.

V usage is TRBV28 and J usage is TRBJ1-1; 10 positions match TRBD1. Germline loops: CDR1 MDHEN, CDR2 SYDVKM. Trimming cost V 7 bases and J 6 bases; bases outside gene matches: 8. The CDR3 is made up of 14 amino acids. The CDR3 DNA is TGTGCCAGCATATCCGGGACAGGGGTGCCTGAAGCTTTCTTT. Translation gives CASISGTGVPEAFF.

The rearrangement uses TRBV27 and TRBJ1-2, with D perhaps matching TRBD1 (6 bases). The CDR3 sequence is 13 residues long. CDR1 MNHEY and CDR2 SMNVEV come from the germline V gene (reference sequence). Trimming removed 6 bases from V and 7 bases from J, with 15 bases in between. The CDR3 here is CASRVVGASGYTF. The CDR3 DNA is TGTGCCAGCAGGGTTGTGGGGGCCAGTGGCTACACCTTC.

The rearrangement joins TRBV7-2 to TRBJ2-7, with D perhaps TRBD2 (6 bases). The ends were cut back, 6 bases at V and 3 bases at J, with 15 bases in the middle. From germline, CDR1 is SGHTA and CDR2 FQGNSA. The CDR3 extends over 14 amino acids. CDR3 region: CASSKGVGGYEQYF. The CDR3 nucleotides read TGTGCCAGCAGTAAAGGGGTGGGGGGCTACGAGCAGTACTTC.

This sequence joins TRBV13 and TRBJ2-7; TRBD2 agrees at 7 bases. CDR3 length: 18 residues. J was trimmed by 2 bases and V by 0 bases; bases with no gene match: 13. CDR1 PRHDT and CDR2 FYEKMQ come from the germline V gene (reference sequence). The CDR3 spells CASSLGLRVAGVTYEQYF. The CDR3 bases are TGTGCCAGCAGCTTAGGCCTAAGAGTCGCGGGAGTCACCTACGAGCAGTACTTC.

This chain links TRBV11-2 with TRBJ1-2; D call uncertain. Germline V gives CDR1 SGHAT, CDR2 FQNNGV. The CDR3 runs 14 residues. V dropped 4 bases and J dropped 4 bases, with 13 bases sitting between them. The CDR3 here is CASSSDIRGYGYTF. As DNA, the CDR3 is TGTGCCAGCAGCTCAGACATCCGCGGCTATGGCTACACCTTC.

Notes on this clone: Other nucleotide sequences from this sample produce the same CDR3. The gene calls are TRBV5-1 and TRBJ2-1; 10 bases are a match to TRBD1. Germline V lookup: CDR1 SGHRS, CDR2 YFSETQ. Trimming at V came to 4 bases and at J to 2 bases, leaving 3 bases not matched to a gene. The CDR3 is 15 residues long. CDR3 bases: TGCGCCAGCAGCCCAGGACAGGGGGCCTACAATGAGCAGTTCTTC. Translated: CASSPGQGAYNEQFF. Full variable domain (missing parts from reference TRBV5-1 and TRBJ2-1): KAGVTQTPRYLIKTRGQQVTLSCSPISGHRSVSWYQQTPGQGLQFLFEYFSETQRNKGNFPGRFSGRQFSNSRSEMNVSTLELGDSALYLCASSPGQGAYNEQFFGPGTRLTVL.

This clone has only a few counts. The chain recombines TRBV28 with TRBJ1-5; D is possibly TRBD1 (5 bases). V lost 5 bases, J lost 1 base, and 12 bases lay in between. The CDR3 covers 15 residues. The germline gives CDR1 MDHEN, CDR2 SYDVKM. In DNA, the CDR3 is TGTGCCAGCAGTGTTTCAGGGTCAAGCAATCAGCCCCAGCATTTT. Protein: CASSVSGSSNQPQHF.

The chain links TRBV3-1 (or the pseudogene TRBV3-2) to TRBJ1-4, with 9 bases lining up with TRBD1. The germline V gene has CDR1 LGHDT and CDR2 YNNKEL (reference sequence). J gave up 13 bases and V 4 bases, and 13 bases lay outside the gene matches. This CDR3 comprises 15 residues. CDR3 DNA: TGTGCCAGCAGCCGAAGAGGGACAGGGAGTTTGGGACTGTTTTTT. It is translated as CASSRRGTGSLGLFF.

This clone has a single count. The rearrangement links TRBV19 to TRBJ2-3, with 7 bases aligning to TRBD1. CDR1 LNHDA and CDR2 SQIVND come from the germline V gene (reference sequence). The CDR3 totals 15 residues. The trim removed 4 bases at V and 7 bases at J, leaving 11 bases unmatched. The CDR3 DNA is TGTGCCAGTAGTACCCCAGGGGGAACAGCGAATACGCAGTATTTT. The encoded protein is CASSTPGGTANTQYF.